Below, one T cell receptor (beta chain) is given with its context. The data are from a study of immune characterization of retroperitoneal liposarcoma. Germline V gene lookup returns CDR1 MGHDK and CDR2 SYGVNS. The length of the CDR3 is 13 residues. V lost 3 bases and J 2 bases, leaving 4 bases between the germline ends. TCRdb itself ran the PCR reads through MiXCR, one entry per CDR3 protein. The table lists 9,000 to 10,000 distinct CDR3 sequences, about 30% of them singletons, with around 8.8% in the top ten. Sample: tumor tissue. The sequence was obtained from a male donor with retroperitoneal liposarcoma. The chain combines TRBV25-1 with TRBJ2-2; D uncertain. CDR3 amino acids: CASSDGNTGELFF. CDR3 nucleotide sequence: TGTGCCAGCAGTGACGGCAACACCGGGGAGCTGTTTTTT. Supplemented by reference TRBV25-1 and TRBJ2-2, the full variable domain reads EADIYQTPRYLVIGTGKKITLECSQTMGHDKMYWYQQDPGMELHLIHYSYGVNSTEKGDLSSESTVSRIRTEHFPLTLESARPSHTSQYLCASSDGNTGELFFGEGSRLTVL.